The 14 T cell receptor beta chains below were found in one sample sequenced in a study of OX40 agonist ivuxolimab in advanced cancers. This table comes from immunoSEQ multiplex PCR, and its TCRdb copy is limited to in-frame clones, with some not included. There are 15,000 to 20,000 clones in the sample; around nine tenths occur only once, and 65% to 75% lies in the top ten. This material consisted of CD4+ or CD8+ T cells sorted from blood, taken in a trial of the OX40 agonist ivuxolimab. The receptors were sampled from an adult with an advanced solid tumor such as melanoma, head and neck, liver or kidney cancer.

The chain links TRBV2 to TRBJ1-4; D may be TRBD1 (5 bases). The CDR3 length is 14 residues. Trimming removed 6 bases at V and 7 bases at J, with 15 bases between. In germline, CDR1 is SNHLY, CDR2 FYNNEI. CDR3 coding DNA: TGTGCCAGCAGGGAATCAGGGTATAGTGAAAAACTGTTTTTT. Translating it yields CASRESGYSEKLFF.

The sample holds one count of this clone. This chain links TRBV27 with TRBJ1-2; D possibly corresponds to TRBD1 (5 bases). Deletions cut 2 bases from V and 10 bases from J, with 20 bases between. Germline V lookup: CDR1 MNHEY, CDR2 SMNVEV (reference sequence). There are 15 residues in the CDR3. In DNA form, the CDR3 reads TGTGCCAGCAGTTTAGATTACCCACCCAGGGATGACTACACCTTC. Translated: CASSLDYPPRDDYTF.

This clone is medium-sized (0.01 to 0.1%) by share. The J gene is TRBJ2-2, the V gene TRBV6-5; D gene uncertain. The CDR3 is made up of 14 amino acids. The V end lost 6 bases, the J end lost 3 bases, and 11 bases lay between the germline ends. Germline V gene data show CDR1 as MNHEY and CDR2 as SVGAGI. The CDR3 DNA reads TGTGCCAGCAGCCACGACACTTACACCGGGGAGCTGTTTTTT. Translated, it gives CASSHDTYTGELFF.

In its sample, this clone was seen once. The V and J genes are TRBV2 and TRBJ2-7, with unresolved D. The CDR3 length is 13 residues. CDR1 SNHLY and CDR2 FYNNEI come from the germline V gene. Trimming pared 1 base from V and 3 bases from J, leaving 7 bases between. CDR3: CASSEESHYEQYF. CDR3 sequence (DNA): TGTGCCAGCAGTGAAGAGTCCCACTACGAGCAGTACTTC.

The CDR3 loop is CASSKDSTELFF. The CDR3 bases are TGTGCCAGCAGCAAAGACAGTACGGAACTGTTTTTT. The chain recombines TRBV21-1 with TRBJ1-4; TRBD1 was called by the table and not checked on the DNA. TRBV21-1 constitutes a pseudogene. This CDR3 has 12 residues.

The sample holds a few counts of this clone. The rearrangement links TRBV4-1 to TRBJ2-7; 9 bases align to TRBD1. The CDR3 runs 19 residues. CDR1 is MGHRA, CDR2 YSYEKL, per germline. J was trimmed by 5 bases and V by 4 bases; bases with no gene match: 21. CDR3 loop: CASSPRYRDGTGPIHEQYF. CDR3 sequence (DNA): TGCGCCAGCAGCCCCCGCTATCGAGACGGGACAGGGCCTATACACGAGCAGTACTTC.

This sequence joins TRBV11-2 and TRBJ2-7; TRBD2 aligns across 7 bases. The CDR3 is made up of 16 amino acids. V lost 1 base and J lost 6; bases outside the gene matches: 12. Germline V CDR1 and CDR2: SGHAT, FQNNGV. The CDR3 region is CASSLGLGLEISEQYF. Written as DNA, the CDR3 is TGTGCCAGCAGCTTAGGACTTGGACTAGAAATATCCGAGCAGTACTTC.

This clone was seen only a few times. The same CDR3 arises from other DNA sequences in this sample as well. The chain uses TRBV7-3 and TRBJ2-1; 7 positions match TRBD1. J lost 7 bases, V lost 3 bases, and 3 bases had no gene match. From germline, CDR1 is SGHTA and CDR2 FQGTGA. This CDR3 contains 13 residues. This CDR3 reads CASSLTGLNEQFF. CDR3 bases: TGTGCCAGCAGCTTGACAGGGTTGAATGAGCAGTTCTTC.

The chain uses TRBV19 and TRBJ1-1; D is uncertain. V dropped 7 bases and J dropped 4 bases, with 13 bases sitting between them. Germline V gene lookup returns CDR1 LNHDA and CDR2 SQIVND (reference sequence). There are 13 residues in the CDR3. The CDR3 loop is CASTMGIGTEAFF. CDR3 nucleotide sequence: TGTGCCAGTACCATGGGGATAGGCACTGAAGCTTTCTTT.

The chain joins TRBV6-1 to TRBJ1-1, with D unresolved. The germline CDR1 and CDR2 sequences are MNHNS and SASEGT. CDR3 length: 13 residues. The germline V and J ends were trimmed by 5 bases and 4 bases, with 11 bases remaining between them. The CDR3 region is CASSQKSVTEAFF. The CDR3 DNA is TGTGCCAGCAGTCAAAAATCCGTCACTGAAGCTTTCTTT.

The V and J genes are TRBV5-1 and TRBJ2-7, with D perhaps TRBD2 (5 bases). The CDR3 runs 15 residues. Trimming pared 7 bases from V and 5 bases from J, leaving 22 bases between. Germline V gene data show CDR1 as SGHRS and CDR2 as YFSETQ. CDR3 sequence (DNA): TGCGCCAGCTTCACCCCGCCACGCACTAGAAACGAGCAGTACTTC. Translation gives CASFTPPRTRNEQYF.

The chain uses TRBV20-1 and TRBJ1-3; D uncertain. V shed 2 bases and J shed 4 bases, with 3 bases lying between them. Germline assignment: CDR1 DFQATT and CDR2 SNEGSKA (reference sequence). The CDR3 length is 11 residues. Written as DNA, the CDR3 is TGCAGTGCTAGATGGGGAAACACCATATATTTT. This translates into CSARWGNTIYF.

V and J are TRBV19 and TRBJ1-6; D gene uncertain. Looked up from germline, CDR1 is LNHDA and CDR2 is SQIVND (reference sequence). CDR3 size: 15 residues. The V gene lost 3 bases and the J gene lost 5 bases, with 11 bases spanning the gap. The CDR3 protein is CASSISGMHNSPLHF. The CDR3 nucleotides are TGTGCCAGTAGTATTTCGGGAATGCATAATTCACCCCTCCACTTT. The entire variable domain, with the rest obtained from reference TRBV19 and TRBJ1-6, is as follows: DGGITQSPKYLFRKEGQNVTLSCEQNLNHDAMYWYRQDPGQGLRLIYYSQIVNDFQKGDIAEGYSVSREKKESFPLTVTSAQKNPTAFYLCASSISGMHNSPLHFGNGTRLTVT.

The chain joins TRBV19 to TRBJ1-5; D is undetermined. Deletions cut 3 bases from V and 3 bases from J, with 9 bases between. The CDR3 length is 14 residues. CDR1 is LNHDA and CDR2 is SQIVND in the germline V gene (reference sequence). CDR3 sequence: CASSIRAVNQPQHF. The CDR3 coding sequence is TGTGCCAGTAGTATCCGGGCAGTCAATCAGCCCCAGCATTTT.